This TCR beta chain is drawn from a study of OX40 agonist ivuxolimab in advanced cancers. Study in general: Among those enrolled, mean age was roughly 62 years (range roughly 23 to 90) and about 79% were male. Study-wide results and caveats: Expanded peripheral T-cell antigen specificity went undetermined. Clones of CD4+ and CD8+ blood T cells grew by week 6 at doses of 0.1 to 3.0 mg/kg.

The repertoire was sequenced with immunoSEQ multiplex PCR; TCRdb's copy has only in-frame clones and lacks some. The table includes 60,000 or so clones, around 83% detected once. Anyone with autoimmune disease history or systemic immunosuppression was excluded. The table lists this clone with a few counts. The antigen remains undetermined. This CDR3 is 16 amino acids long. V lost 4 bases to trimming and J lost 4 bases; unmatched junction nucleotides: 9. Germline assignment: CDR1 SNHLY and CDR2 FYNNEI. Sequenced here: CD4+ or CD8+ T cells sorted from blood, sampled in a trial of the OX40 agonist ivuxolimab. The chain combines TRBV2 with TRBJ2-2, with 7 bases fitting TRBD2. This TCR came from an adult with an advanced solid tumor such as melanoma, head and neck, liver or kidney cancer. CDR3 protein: CASSGGGRVFTGELFF. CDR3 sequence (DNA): TGTGCCAGCAGTGGGGGAGGGAGAGTCTTCACCGGGGAGCTGTTTTTT.